This T cell receptor (beta chain) derives from a study of PD-1 blockade in classical Hodgkin lymphoma. Study findings and constraints: Any patient who commenced nivolumab under 1 year after ASCT was excluded.

Method: immunoSEQ multiplex PCR; TCRdb's copy keeps in-frame clones and lacks some. Of fewer than 110,000 clones listed, around 89% are singletons. Every patient had relapsed following autologous stem cell transplantation, and cohorts differed in brentuximab vedotin exposure. Per the germline V gene, CDR1 is SEHNR and CDR2 is FQNEAQ (reference sequence). The CDR3 spans 14 residues. The V end was cut by 1 base, the J end by 1 base, with 8 bases between. This clone was detected a few times. What it binds is not known. The chain joins TRBV7-9 to TRBJ2-7; no definite D call. This specimen was peripheral blood mononuclear cells (PBMCs), taken before the second cycle of nivolumab. The receptor was derived from a human donor with classical Hodgkin lymphoma. CDR3 region: CASSLEQTSYEQYF. The CDR3 DNA follows: TGTGCCAGCAGCTTAGAACAGACGTCCTACGAGCAGTACTTC.